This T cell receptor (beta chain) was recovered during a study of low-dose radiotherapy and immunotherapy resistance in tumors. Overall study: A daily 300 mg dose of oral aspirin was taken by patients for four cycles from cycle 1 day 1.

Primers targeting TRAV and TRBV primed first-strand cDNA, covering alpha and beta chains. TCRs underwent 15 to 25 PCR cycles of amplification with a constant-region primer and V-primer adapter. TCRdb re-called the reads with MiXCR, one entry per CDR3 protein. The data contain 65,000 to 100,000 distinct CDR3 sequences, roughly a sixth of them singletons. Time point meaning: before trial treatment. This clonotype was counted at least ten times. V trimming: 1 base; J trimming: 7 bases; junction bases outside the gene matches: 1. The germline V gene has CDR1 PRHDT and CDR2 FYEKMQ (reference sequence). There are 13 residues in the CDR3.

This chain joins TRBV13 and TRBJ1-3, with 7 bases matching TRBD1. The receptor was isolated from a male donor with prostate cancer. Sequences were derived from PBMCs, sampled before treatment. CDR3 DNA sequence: TGTGCCAGCAGCTTAGAGGGGGCCAACACCATATATTTT. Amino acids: CASSLEGANTIYF.